This T cell receptor beta chain was sequenced during a study of T cell responses to AZD1222 COVID-19 vaccine. Germline CDR1 reads SEHNR; CDR2 reads FQNEAQ (reference sequence). The germline V and J ends were trimmed by 5 bases and 5 bases, with 13 bases remaining between them. The CDR3 consists of 13 residues. The protocol was immunoSEQ multiplex PCR, while the TCRdb copy is restricted to in-frame clones and leaves out a portion. The sample has 250,000 to 300,000 clones, around 93% seen once. Study-wide results and limits: Without day 14 samples, only post-peak T cell repertoires were studied.

Notes on this clone: The antigen is undetermined.

The clonotype originates from an adult who received the AZD1222 COVID-19 vaccine. The chain joins TRBV7-9 to TRBJ2-7, with D unresolved. Sample: peripheral blood, taken 28 days after the second AZD1222 dose. CDR3 nucleotide sequence: TGTGCCAGCAGCCGAAATACAGAGGACGAGCAGTACTTC. It is translated as CASSRNTEDEQYF.